Sequencing of this T cell receptor beta chain was carried out in a study of cytomegalovirus exposure and HLA in healthy donors. This PCR relied on a set of 60 Vbeta primers and 13 Jbeta primers. Method: immunoSEQ multiplex PCR; TCRdb's copy keeps in-frame clones and lacks some. The table has around 150,000 clones, roughly 80% seen once; the top ten hold 4.9%. Source material: PBMCs. The source is a male donor in good health and CMV-seronegative.

In DNA form, the CDR3 reads TGTGCCAGCAGCAAAGGAAACAGGGACGAGCAGTACTTC. Translated: CASSKGNRDEQYF. The genes are TRBV5-4 and TRBJ2-7; D perhaps matches TRBD1 (6 bases). V lost 4 bases and J lost 5, with 13 bases in between. CDR1 SGHNT and CDR2 YYREEE come from the germline V gene (reference sequence). This CDR3 has 13 residues.